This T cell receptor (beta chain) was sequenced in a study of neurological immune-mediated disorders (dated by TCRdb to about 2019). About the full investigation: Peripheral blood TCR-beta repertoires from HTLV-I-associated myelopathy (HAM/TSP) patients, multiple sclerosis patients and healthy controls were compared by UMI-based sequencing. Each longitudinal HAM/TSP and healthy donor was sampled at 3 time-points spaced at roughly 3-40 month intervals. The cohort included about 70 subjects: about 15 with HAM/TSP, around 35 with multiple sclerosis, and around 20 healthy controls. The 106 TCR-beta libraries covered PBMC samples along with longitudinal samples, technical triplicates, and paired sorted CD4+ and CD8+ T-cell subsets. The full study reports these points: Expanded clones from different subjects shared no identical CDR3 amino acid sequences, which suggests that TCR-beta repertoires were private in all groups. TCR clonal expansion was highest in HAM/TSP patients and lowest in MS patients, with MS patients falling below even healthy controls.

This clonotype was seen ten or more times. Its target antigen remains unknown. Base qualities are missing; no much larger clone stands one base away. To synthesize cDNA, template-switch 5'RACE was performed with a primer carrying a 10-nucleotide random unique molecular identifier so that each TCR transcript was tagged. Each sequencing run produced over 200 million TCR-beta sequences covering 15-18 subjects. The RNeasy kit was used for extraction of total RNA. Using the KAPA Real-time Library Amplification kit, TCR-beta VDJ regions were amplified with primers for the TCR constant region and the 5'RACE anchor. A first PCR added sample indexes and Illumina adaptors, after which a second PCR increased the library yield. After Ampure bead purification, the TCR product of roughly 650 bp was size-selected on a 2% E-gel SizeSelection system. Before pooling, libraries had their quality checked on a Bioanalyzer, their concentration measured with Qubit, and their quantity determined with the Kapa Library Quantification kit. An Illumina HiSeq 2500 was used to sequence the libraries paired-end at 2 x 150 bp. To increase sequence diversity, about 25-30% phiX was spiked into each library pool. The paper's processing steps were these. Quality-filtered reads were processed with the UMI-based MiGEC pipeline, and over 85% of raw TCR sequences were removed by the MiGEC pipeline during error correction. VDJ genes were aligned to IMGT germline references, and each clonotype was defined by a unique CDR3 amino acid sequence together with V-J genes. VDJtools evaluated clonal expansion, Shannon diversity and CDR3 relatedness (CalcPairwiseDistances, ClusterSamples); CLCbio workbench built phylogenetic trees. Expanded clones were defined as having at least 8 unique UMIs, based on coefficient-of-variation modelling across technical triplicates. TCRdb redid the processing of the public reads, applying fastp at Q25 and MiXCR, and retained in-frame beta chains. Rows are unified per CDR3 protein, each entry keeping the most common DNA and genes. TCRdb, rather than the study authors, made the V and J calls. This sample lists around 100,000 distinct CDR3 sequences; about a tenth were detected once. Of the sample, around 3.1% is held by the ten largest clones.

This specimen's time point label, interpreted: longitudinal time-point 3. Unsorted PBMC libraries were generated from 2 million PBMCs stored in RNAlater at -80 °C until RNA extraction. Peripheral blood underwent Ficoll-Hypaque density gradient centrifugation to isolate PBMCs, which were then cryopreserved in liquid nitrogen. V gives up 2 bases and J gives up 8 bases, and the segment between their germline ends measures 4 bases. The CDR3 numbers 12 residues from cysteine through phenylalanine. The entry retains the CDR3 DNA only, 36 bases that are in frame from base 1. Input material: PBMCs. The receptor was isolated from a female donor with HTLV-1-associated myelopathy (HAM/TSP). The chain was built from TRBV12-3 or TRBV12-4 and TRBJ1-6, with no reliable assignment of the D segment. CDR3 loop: CASSLRDSPLHF. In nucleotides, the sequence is TGTGCCAGCAGTTTAAGGGATTCACCCCTCCACTTT.